The next 32 T cell receptor beta chains were all read from a single sample in a study of beta chain features in type 1 diabetes. Expressed TCRB transcripts were sequenced because the entire RNA isolate underwent reverse transcription. The protocol was immunoSEQ multiplex PCR, while the TCRdb copy is restricted to in-frame clones and leaves out a portion. This table holds tens of thousands of clones, roughly 48% found once. These receptors' antigens are unknown. Whole-study results and caveats: TCRB CDR3s from Type 1 diabetes patients were moderately but significantly shorter in all four CD4+ subsets.

Sequencing was carried out using stem cell memory CD4+ T cells from blood. The receptors derive from a man between 25 and 39 years old with type 1 diabetes.

This clone was counted once. The chain employs TRBV28 and TRBJ1-4; tentatively, D is TRBD1 (6 bases). This CDR3 comprises 15 residues. The V gene lost 7 bases and the J gene lost 5 bases, with 17 bases spanning the gap. Germline V gene data show CDR1 as MDHEN and CDR2 as SYDVKM. This CDR3 reads CASTPQGTYNEKLFF. CDR3 nucleotides: TGTGCCAGCACCCCCCAGGGGACATACAATGAAAAACTGTTTTTT. The variable domain in full, with the rest retrieved from reference TRBV28 and TRBJ1-4, is DVKVTQSSRYLVKRTGEKVFLECVQDMDHENMFWYRQDPGLGLRLIYFSYDVKMKEKGDIPEGYSVSREKKERFSLILESASTNQTSMYLCASTPQGTYNEKLFFGSGTQLSVL.

The sample holds a few counts of this clone. The rearrangement links TRBV14 to TRBJ2-1; D possibly corresponds to TRBD2 (5 bases). The V gene lost 4 bases and the J gene lost 9 bases, with 10 bases spanning the gap. Germline loops: CDR1 SGHDN, CDR2 FVKESK. CDR3 length equals 12 residues. The CDR3 sequence is CASSRAEGEQFF. CDR3 DNA: TGTGCCAGCAGCCGGGCAGAGGGTGAGCAGTTCTTC.

This clone has more than one count but fewer than ten. Other DNA variants within this sample encode the same CDR3. J is TRBJ2-1 and V is TRBV5-1; 14 positions match TRBD2. J gave up 6 bases and V 0 bases, and 2 bases lay outside the gene matches. There are 16 residues in the CDR3. The germline gives CDR1 SGHRS, CDR2 YFSETQ. Here the CDR3 reads CASSLGGTSGSNEQFF. CDR3 coding DNA: TGCGCCAGCAGCTTGGGGGGGACTAGCGGGAGCAATGAGCAGTTCTTC.

This chain connects TRBV21-1 to TRBJ2-1; the table's D call, TRBD2, has no DNA check behind it. TRBV21-1 is termed a pseudogene. This CDR3 comprises 16 residues. CDR3: CASSFPSGRGNNEQFF. The CDR3 bases are TGTGCCAGCAGCTTTCCTAGCGGGAGAGGGAACAATGAGCAGTTCTTC.

V and J are TRBV30 and TRBJ1-2; 7 bases agree with TRBD1. This CDR3 has 14 residues. J was trimmed by 7 bases and V by 4 bases; bases with no gene match: 12. From germline, CDR1 is GTSNPN and CDR2 SVGIG (reference sequence). The DNA for the CDR3 is TGTGCCTGGAAGGAAGGAAGGGGGCAGGGTGGCTACACCTTC. Translating gives CAWKEGRGQGGYTF.

The chain has TRBV7-9 and TRBJ2-1, with 9 bases lining up with TRBD2. The CDR3 has 17 amino acids. The V and J ends lost 5 bases and 6 bases, in that order; junction bases with no gene match: 14. The germline gives CDR1 SEHNR, CDR2 FQNEAQ (reference sequence). CDR3 amino acids: CASSRGGASGKLNEQFF. Here the CDR3 DNA reads TGTGCCAGCAGCCGAGGTGGGGCTAGCGGGAAACTCAATGAGCAGTTCTTC.

This chain connects TRBV7-2 to TRBJ2-1; 11 positions agree with TRBD2. V gave up 7 bases and J gave up 3 bases; unmatched junction bases: 17. Germline assignment: CDR1 SGHTA and CDR2 FQGNSA. The CDR3 covers 19 residues. The CDR3 DNA sequence: TGTGCCAGCACCACTCGGTTAACTAGCGGGAGTTTGGTCTACAATGAGCAGTTCTTC. Protein: CASTTRLTSGSLVYNEQFF.

This clone was found a few times. The CDR3 sequence is CASSLSWGRTYEQYF. The DNA of the CDR3 is TGTGCCAGCAGTTTATCGTGGGGCCGAACCTACGAGCAGTACTTC. This sequence joins TRBV27 and TRBJ2-7; a weak D match, TRBD1 (5 bases). CDR1 and CDR2 (germline): MNHEY, SMNVEV (reference sequence). The CDR3 loop spans 15 amino acids. With 0 bases removed from V and 2 bases from J, the gap between germline ends came to 11 bases.

CDR3 in amino acids: CASSFQGFPDTQYF. The CDR3 region has the DNA TGCGCCAGCAGCTTCCAGGGGTTTCCAGATACGCAGTATTTT. The chain links TRBV5-1 to TRBJ2-3, with D possibly matching TRBD1 (6 bases). CDR3 length: 14 amino acids. V lost 2 bases to trimming and J lost 4 bases, with 11 bases between them. CDR1 and CDR2 (germline): SGHRS, YFSETQ.

The DNA of the CDR3 is TGTGCCAGCAGTGAAGCGGTACAGGGGGCCTACGGCTACACCTTC. This gives the protein CASSEAVQGAYGYTF. The V call is TRBV6-1, the J call TRBJ1-2; 9 bases match TRBD1. This CDR3 is built from 15 residues. V dropped 0 bases and J dropped 8; count of bases not matched to a gene: 7. Germline V CDR1 and CDR2: MNHNS, SASEGT.

The V and J genes are TRBV20-1 and TRBJ1-2; D not certain. The CDR3 has 10 amino acids. Looked up from germline, CDR1 is DFQATT and CDR2 is SNEGSKA (reference sequence). The CDR3 nucleotides are TGCAATCCGACGGGATTCGGCTACACCTTC. Amino acids: CNPTGFGYTF.

This clone was recorded a few times. This chain joins TRBV7-2 and TRBJ2-5; D may be TRBD2 (5 bases). Trimming took 1 base from V and 4 from J, leaving 16 bases between them. CDR1 SGHTA and CDR2 FQGNSA come from the germline V gene. This CDR3 has 16 amino acids. Here the CDR3 DNA reads TGTGCCAGCAGCTTAGGTATAGGGCGGGCAGCAGAGACCCAGTACTTC. As protein: CASSLGIGRAAETQYF.

The sample holds a few counts of this clone. V gene TRBV5-1 combines with J gene TRBJ2-3; D is possibly TRBD1 (6 bases). The CDR3 spans 14 residues. The germline V gene encodes CDR1 SGHRS and CDR2 YFSETQ. V dropped 0 bases and J dropped 6 bases, with 11 bases sitting between them. CDR3 sequence: CASSLEAGVDTQYF. As DNA, the CDR3 is TGCGCCAGCAGCTTGGAGGCAGGGGTGGATACGCAGTATTTT.

This chain's CDR3 is CASSRDRELYEQYF. DNA of the CDR3: TGCGCCAGCAGCCGGGACAGGGAACTCTACGAGCAGTACTTC. This sequence joins TRBV10-2 and TRBJ2-7; TRBD1 matches at 9 bases. This CDR3 region has 14 residues. Germline lookup yields CDR1 WSHSY and CDR2 SAAADI. V shed 6 bases, J shed 3 bases, and the junction held 6 bases outside the gene matches.

The chain joins TRBV28 to TRBJ2-7; 10 bases line up with TRBD1. The ends lost 6 bases at V and 4 bases at J; junction bases unmatched: 6. Germline V gene sequence: CDR1 MDHEN, CDR2 SYDVKM. CDR3 length equals 14 residues. For the CDR3, the DNA is TGTGCCAGCAGCCCGGGACAGGGGCGATACGAGCAGTACTTC. As protein: CASSPGQGRYEQYF.

This clone has a handful of counts. This chain joins TRBV5-1 and TRBJ1-2, with unresolved D. The CDR3 has 13 amino acids. V lost 4 bases and J 1 base, leaving 8 bases between the germline ends. Per germline, CDR1 SGHRS and CDR2 YFSETQ. The CDR3 sequence is CASSPGDNYGYTF. CDR3 nucleotide sequence: TGCGCCAGCAGCCCCGGGGATAACTATGGCTACACCTTC.

This rearrangement joins TRBV5-1 to TRBJ2-6; 7 nucleotides align to TRBD1. Germline lookup yields CDR1 SGHRS and CDR2 YFSETQ. The CDR3 contains 16 residues. The V segment lost 4 bases and the J segment 3 bases; nucleotides outside the gene matches: 7. The CDR3 DNA reads TGCGCCAGCAGCCGGGCGACAGGGCTTGGGGCCAACGTCCTGACTTTC. This sequence encodes CASSRATGLGANVLTF.

This chain joins TRBV27 and TRBJ1-5; 7 nucleotides line up with TRBD1. Unmatched junction bases numbered 3, after V lost 6 bases and J lost 4 bases. In germline, CDR1 is MNHEY, CDR2 SMNVEV (reference sequence). This CDR3 contains 13 residues. CDR3 nucleotides: TGTGCCAGCAGAAGACAGGGTAATCAGCCCCAGCATTTT. It codes for CASRRQGNQPQHF.

This clone turned up a few times. This chain joins TRBV7-2 and TRBJ2-1; 11 nucleotides agree with TRBD2. Germline values: CDR1 SGHTA, CDR2 FQGNSA. V lost 5 bases and J lost 7; bases outside the gene matches: 4. The CDR3 is made up of 14 amino acids. As DNA, the CDR3 is TGTGCCAGCAGCCGGGGACTAGCGGCGAATGAGCAGTTCTTC. Residues: CASSRGLAANEQFF.

This clone was observed a single time. J is TRBJ1-2 and V is TRBV7-2, with 7 bases fitting TRBD1. Germline CDR1 is SGHTA and CDR2 is FQGNSA. This CDR3 is 14 amino acids long. After removal of 5 bases from V and 1 base from J, the junction contained 4 bases not matched to a gene. CDR3 sequence: CASSKGTVNYGYTF. The CDR3 DNA is TGTGCCAGCAGCAAAGGGACAGTTAACTATGGCTACACCTTC.

The table lists this clone with a few counts. The gene calls are TRBV10-3 and TRBJ1-3; D is undetermined. V was cut by 6 bases and J by 0 bases, with 12 bases left in between. The length of the CDR3 is 15 residues. Germline V gene sequence: CDR1 ENHRY, CDR2 SYGVKD. CDR3 residues: CAISRTADSGNTIYF. The CDR3 coding sequence is TGTGCCATCAGCCGGACTGCGGACTCTGGAAACACCATATATTTT.

The V gene is TRBV5-6, the J gene TRBJ2-2, with 7 nucleotides matching TRBD1. This CDR3 contains 14 residues. The V gene's germline CDR1 is SGHDT and CDR2 YYEEEE. After removal of 3 bases from V and 6 bases from J, the junction contained 5 bases not matched to a gene. The CDR3 is CASSWDSLAGELFF. CDR3 in DNA: TGTGCCAGCAGCTGGGACAGCCTGGCCGGGGAGCTGTTTTTT.

The chain has TRBV6-5 and TRBJ1-5, with 7 bases matching TRBD1. The CDR3 consists of 14 residues. V gave up 6 bases and J gave up 11 bases; unmatched junction bases: 13. The germline gives CDR1 MNHEY, CDR2 SVGAGI. In nucleotides, the CDR3 is TGTGCCAGCAGACCCGGGACAGCTCCGGGGGCCCAGCATTTT. Residues: CASRPGTAPGAQHF.

J is TRBJ2-1 and V is TRBV11-2; D may be TRBD2 (6 bases). The germline V and J ends were trimmed by 1 base and 9 bases, with 13 bases remaining between them. The length of the CDR3 is 14 residues. The germline V gene encodes CDR1 SGHAT and CDR2 FQNNGV. The CDR3 loop reads CASSLVTGAFEQFF. CDR3 DNA sequence: TGTGCCAGCAGCTTAGTCACGGGAGCGTTTGAGCAGTTCTTC.

The chain uses TRBV5-1 and TRBJ1-1, with D possibly matching TRBD1 (6 bases). The CDR3 spans 17 residues. The germline V gene has CDR1 SGHRS and CDR2 YFSETQ. V was clipped by 3 bases and J by 0 bases, with 18 bases between them. CDR3 in DNA: TGCGCCAGCAGCTGGGGACACGGGGCGTCCTTGAACACTGAAGCTTTCTTT. The encoded protein is CASSWGHGASLNTEAFF.

This clone was counted a few times. The chain couples TRBV5-4 to TRBJ2-3; D unresolved. Germline CDR1 is SGHNT and CDR2 is YYREEE (reference sequence). V lost 2 bases to trimming and J lost 0 bases, with 7 bases between them. The CDR3 has 14 residues. The chain's CDR3 is CASSLPRSTDTQYF. The CDR3, as DNA: TGTGCCAGCAGCTTACCCCGGAGCACAGATACGCAGTATTTT.

The chain is built from TRBV6-5 and TRBJ2-5, with 9 bases matching TRBD1. Germline values: CDR1 MNHEY, CDR2 SVGAGI. The CDR3 has 14 amino acids. J lost 11 bases, V lost 7 bases, and 14 bases had no gene match. As DNA, the CDR3 is TGTGCCAGCACCCAAACGGGACAGGGCAGGGAGCAGTACTTC. Translating it yields CASTQTGQGREQYF.

The chain uses TRBV28 and TRBJ1-2, with unresolved D. CDR3 length: 13 residues. Between the trimmed V and J ends, which lost 2 bases and 3 bases, there was a span of 7 bases. Germline assignment: CDR1 MDHEN and CDR2 SYDVKM. This chain's CDR3 is CASSLVQYYGYTF. CDR3 coding DNA: TGTGCCAGCAGTTTAGTACAGTACTATGGCTACACCTTC.

This clone was observed once. The rearrangement uses TRBV19 and TRBJ1-5; perhaps TRBD1 as D (5 bases). The CDR3 has 13 amino acids. Germline CDR1 reads LNHDA; CDR2 reads SQIVND (reference sequence). V was pared by 6 bases and J by 5 bases, with 11 bases between. CDR3 nucleotide sequence: TGTGCCAGTAGCCGGGGGGGGTATCAGCCCCAGCATTTT. Translating gives CASSRGGYQPQHF.

The chain carries TRBV6-5 and TRBJ2-7, with D perhaps TRBD2 (6 bases). Germline V gene lookup returns CDR1 MNHEY and CDR2 SVGAGI. This CDR3 has 13 amino acids. Trimming removed 6 bases from V and 1 base from J, with 10 bases in between. DNA for the CDR3: TGTGCCAGCAGCCAGGGACTGTCCTACGAGCAGTACTTC. Its translation is CASSQGLSYEQYF.

This clone showed up just a few times. V gene TRBV10-3 combines with J gene TRBJ1-5; D unclear. The ends were cut back, 4 bases at V and 3 bases at J, with 7 bases in the middle. The CDR3 spans 13 residues. The V gene's germline CDR1 is ENHRY and CDR2 SYGVKD. The CDR3 spells CAISVGANQPQHF. The CDR3 bases are TGTGCCATCAGTGTCGGTGCCAATCAGCCCCAGCATTTT.

The chain links TRBV5-1 to TRBJ1-2; 10 bases are a match to TRBD1. J gave up 7 bases and V 5 bases, and 14 bases lay outside the gene matches. CDR1 and CDR2 (germline): SGHRS, YFSETQ. The length of the CDR3 is 16 residues. CDR3 bases: TGCGCCAGCAGAACCGGGACAGGGGAGGACCGGGCTGGCTACACCTTC. The encoded protein is CASRTGTGEDRAGYTF.